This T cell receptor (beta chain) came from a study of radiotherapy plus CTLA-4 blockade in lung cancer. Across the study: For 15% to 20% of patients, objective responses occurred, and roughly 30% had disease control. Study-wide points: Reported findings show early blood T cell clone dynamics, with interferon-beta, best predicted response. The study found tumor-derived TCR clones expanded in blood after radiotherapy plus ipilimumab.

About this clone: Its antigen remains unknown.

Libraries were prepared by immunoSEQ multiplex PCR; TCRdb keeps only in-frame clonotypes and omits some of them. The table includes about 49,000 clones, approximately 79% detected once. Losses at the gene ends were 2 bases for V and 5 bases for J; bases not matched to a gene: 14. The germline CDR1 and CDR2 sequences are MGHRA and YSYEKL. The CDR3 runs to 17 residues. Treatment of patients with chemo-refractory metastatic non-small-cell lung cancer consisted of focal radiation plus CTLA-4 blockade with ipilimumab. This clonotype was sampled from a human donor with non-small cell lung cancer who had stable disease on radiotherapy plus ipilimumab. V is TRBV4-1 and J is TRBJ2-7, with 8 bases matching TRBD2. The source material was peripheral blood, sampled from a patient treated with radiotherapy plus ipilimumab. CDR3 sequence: CASSQRREGGLEDEQYF. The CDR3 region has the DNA TGCGCCAGCAGCCAAAGACGGGAGGGGGGACTAGAGGACGAGCAGTACTTC.